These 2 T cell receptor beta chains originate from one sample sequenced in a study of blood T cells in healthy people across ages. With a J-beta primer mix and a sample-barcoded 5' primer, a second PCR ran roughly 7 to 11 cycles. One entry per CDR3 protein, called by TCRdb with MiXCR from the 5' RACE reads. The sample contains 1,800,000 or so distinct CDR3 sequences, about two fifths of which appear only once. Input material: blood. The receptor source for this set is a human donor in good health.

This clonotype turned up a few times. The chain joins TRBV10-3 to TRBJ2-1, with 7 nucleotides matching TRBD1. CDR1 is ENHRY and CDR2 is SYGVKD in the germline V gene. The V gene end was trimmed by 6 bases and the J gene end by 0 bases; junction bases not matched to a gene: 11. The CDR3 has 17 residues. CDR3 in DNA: TGTGCCATCAGGGCTACAGGGGCCTTGAGCTCCTACAATGAGCAGTTCTTC. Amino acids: CAIRATGALSSYNEQFF.

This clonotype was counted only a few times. The CDR3 DNA follows: TGCAGCGCGGGGAGGCACAATGGCTACACCTTC. It encodes CSAGRHNGYTF. The rearrangement uses TRBV29-1 and TRBJ1-2; no clear D gene. Germline assignment: CDR1 SQVTM and CDR2 ANQGSEA. Trimming left V 7 bases short and J 6 bases short, with 12 bases between. The CDR3 sequence is 11 residues long.